This T cell receptor beta chain was documented in a study of OX40 agonist ivuxolimab in advanced cancers. Study background: Dose-escalation patients suffered from hepatocellular carcinoma, melanoma, renal cell or head and neck cancer. It was permissible to have had prior anti-PD-1, anti-PD-L1 or anti-CTLA-4 therapy, and around 43% had some. Partial responses were achieved by three patients, of whom one had hepatocellular carcinoma and two had cutaneous melanoma.

Assay used: immunoSEQ multiplex PCR; TCRdb lists only in-frame clones, some missing. The data contain over 80,000 clones, 70% to 90% of them seen just once; the ten biggest clones take up around 5.5%. This CDR3 spans 16 amino acids. V shed 5 bases and J shed 2 bases, with 19 bases lying between them. Germline lookup yields CDR1 SGHAT and CDR2 FQNNGV. Material: CD4+ or CD8+ T cells sorted from blood, obtained in a trial of the OX40 agonist ivuxolimab. The V gene is TRBV11-2, the J gene TRBJ2-7; D perhaps matches TRBD2 (5 bases). The receptor was isolated from an adult with an advanced solid tumor such as melanoma, head and neck, liver or kidney cancer. This CDR3 reads CASSPRTLAGPYEQYF. CDR3 coding DNA: TGTGCCAGCAGCCCTCGGACCCTCGCGGGTCCCTACGAGCAGTACTTC.